This TCR beta chain was identified during a study of post-analysis software for immune sequencing data. Study-wide background: Multiple sclerosis in the patients followed relapsing-remitting, secondary progressive and progressive-relapsing courses. Study-level results: Controls showed significantly higher normalized Chao1 diversity than did multiple sclerosis patients. Batch-matched samples strongly co-clustered by F measure. When patients were compared with controls, 5 or 6 TRBV segments were more frequent, TRBV5-6, TRBV5-1 and TRBV20-1 among them.

The TCR beta cDNA libraries carried unique molecular identifiers. Yield was around 500,000 cDNA molecules from about 0.94 to 9.7 million T cells. TCRdb re-called the PCR reads with MiXCR, one entry per CDR3 protein. The sample shows about 540,000 distinct CDR3 sequences, roughly 34% of them seen only once. This clonotype was seen more than once but under ten times. Its antigen is still unknown. Germline is not matched at one junction end, which may reflect a read error. Germline CDR1 is SGHVS and CDR2 is FQNEAQ. This CDR3 has 15 amino acids. This TCR derives from a girl aged 2 to 17 with multiple sclerosis. Material for sequencing was blood. The genes are TRBV7-8 and TRBJ2-7; 9 bases are a match to TRBD1. This chain's CDR3 is CASSSRDRVSSEQYF. As DNA, the CDR3 is TGTGCCAGCAGCTCTCGGGACAGGGTATCCTCCGAGCAGTACTTC. Together with reference TRBV7-8 and TRBJ2-7, the CDR3 gives the full variable domain: GAGVSQSPRYKVAKRGQDVALRCDPISGHVSLFWYQQALGQGPEFLTYFQNEAQLDKSGLPSDRFFAERPEGSVSTLKIQRTQQEDSAVYLCASSSRDRVSSEQYFGPGTRLTVT.